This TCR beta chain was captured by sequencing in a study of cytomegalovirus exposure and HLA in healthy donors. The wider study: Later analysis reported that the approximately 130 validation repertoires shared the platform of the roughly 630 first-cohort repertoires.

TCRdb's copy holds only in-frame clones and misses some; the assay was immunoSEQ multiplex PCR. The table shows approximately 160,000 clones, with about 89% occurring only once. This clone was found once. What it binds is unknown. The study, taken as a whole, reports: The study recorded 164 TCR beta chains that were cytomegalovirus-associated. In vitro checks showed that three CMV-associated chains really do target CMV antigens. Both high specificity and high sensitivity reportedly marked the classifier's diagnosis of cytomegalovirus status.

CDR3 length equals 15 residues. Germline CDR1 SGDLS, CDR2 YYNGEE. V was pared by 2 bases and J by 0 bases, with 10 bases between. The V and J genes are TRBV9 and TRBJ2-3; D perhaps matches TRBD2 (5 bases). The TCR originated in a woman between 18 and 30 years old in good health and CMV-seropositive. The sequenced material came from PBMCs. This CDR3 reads CASSVVSVSTDTQYF. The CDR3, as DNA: TGTGCCAGCAGCGTTGTTAGCGTGAGCACAGATACGCAGTATTTT.